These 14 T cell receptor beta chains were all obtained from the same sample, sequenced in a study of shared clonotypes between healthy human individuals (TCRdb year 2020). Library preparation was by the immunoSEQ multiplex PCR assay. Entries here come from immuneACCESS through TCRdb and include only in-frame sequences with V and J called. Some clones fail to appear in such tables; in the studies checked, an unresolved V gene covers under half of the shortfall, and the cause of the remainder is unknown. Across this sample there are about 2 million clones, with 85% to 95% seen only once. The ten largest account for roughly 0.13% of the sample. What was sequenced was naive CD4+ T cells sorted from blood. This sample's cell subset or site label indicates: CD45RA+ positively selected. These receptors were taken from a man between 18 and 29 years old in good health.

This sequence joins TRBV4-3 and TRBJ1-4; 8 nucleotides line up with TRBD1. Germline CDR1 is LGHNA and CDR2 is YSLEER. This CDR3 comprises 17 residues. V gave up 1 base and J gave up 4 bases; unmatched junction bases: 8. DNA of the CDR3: TGCGCCAGCAGCCAAGGTGTCTCGGGACAGGTTAATGAAAAACTGTTTTTT. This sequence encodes CASSQGVSGQVNEKLFF.

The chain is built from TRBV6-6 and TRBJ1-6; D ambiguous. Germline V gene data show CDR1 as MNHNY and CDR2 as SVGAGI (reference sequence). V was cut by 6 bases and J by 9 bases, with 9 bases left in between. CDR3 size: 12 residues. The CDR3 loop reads CASSSIASPLHF. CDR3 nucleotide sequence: TGTGCCAGCAGCTCGATAGCTTCACCCCTCCACTTT.

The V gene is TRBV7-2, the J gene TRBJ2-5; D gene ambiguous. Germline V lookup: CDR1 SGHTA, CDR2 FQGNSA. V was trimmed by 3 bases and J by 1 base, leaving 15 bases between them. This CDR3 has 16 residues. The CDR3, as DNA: TGTGCCAGCAGCTTCATGGGGTTAGGGTCCCAAGAGACCCAGTACTTC. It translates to CASSFMGLGSQETQYF.

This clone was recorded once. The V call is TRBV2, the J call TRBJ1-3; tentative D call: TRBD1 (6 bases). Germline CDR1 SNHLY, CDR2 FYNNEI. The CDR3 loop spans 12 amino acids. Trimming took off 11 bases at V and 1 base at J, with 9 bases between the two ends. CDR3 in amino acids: CAEQGSGNTIYF. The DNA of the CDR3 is TGTGCCGAACAGGGATCTGGAAACACCATATATTTT. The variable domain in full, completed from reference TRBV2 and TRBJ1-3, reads EPEVTQTPSHQVTQMGQEVILRCVPISNHLYFYWYRQILGQKVEFLVSFYNNEISEKSEIFDDQFSVERPDGSNFTLKIRSTKLEDSAMYFCAEQGSGNTIYFGEGSWLTVV.

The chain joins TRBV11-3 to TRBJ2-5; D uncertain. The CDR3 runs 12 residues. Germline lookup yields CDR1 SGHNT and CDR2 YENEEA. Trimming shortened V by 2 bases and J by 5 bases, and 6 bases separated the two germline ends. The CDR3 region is CASSLIPETQYF. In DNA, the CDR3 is TGTGCCAGCAGCTTAATCCCTGAGACCCAGTACTTC.

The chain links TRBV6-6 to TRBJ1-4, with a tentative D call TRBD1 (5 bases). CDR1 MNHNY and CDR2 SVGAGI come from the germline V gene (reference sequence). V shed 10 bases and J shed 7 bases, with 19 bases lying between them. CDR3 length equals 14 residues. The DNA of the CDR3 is TGTGCCACCCTAAACAGGATCTTGAGTGAAAAACTGTTTTTT. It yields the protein CATLNRILSEKLFF.

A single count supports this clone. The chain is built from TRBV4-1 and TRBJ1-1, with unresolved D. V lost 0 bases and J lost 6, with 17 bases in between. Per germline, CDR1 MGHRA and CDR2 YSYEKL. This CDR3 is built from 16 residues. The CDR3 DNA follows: TGCGCCAGCAGCCAAGACGTTTCGGACCTTTTGGCTGAAGCTTTCTTT. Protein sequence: CASSQDVSDLLAEAFF.

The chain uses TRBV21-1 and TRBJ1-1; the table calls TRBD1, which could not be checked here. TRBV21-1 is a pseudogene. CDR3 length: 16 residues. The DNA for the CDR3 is TGTGCCAGCAGCAAAGTAAACAGGGGTTTAGTCACTGAAGCTTTCTTT. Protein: CASSKVNRGLVTEAFF.

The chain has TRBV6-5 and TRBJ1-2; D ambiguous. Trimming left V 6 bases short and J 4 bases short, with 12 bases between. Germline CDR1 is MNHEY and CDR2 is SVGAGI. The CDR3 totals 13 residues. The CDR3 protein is CASREGIPYGYTF. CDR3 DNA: TGTGCCAGCAGAGAAGGGATCCCCTATGGCTACACCTTC.

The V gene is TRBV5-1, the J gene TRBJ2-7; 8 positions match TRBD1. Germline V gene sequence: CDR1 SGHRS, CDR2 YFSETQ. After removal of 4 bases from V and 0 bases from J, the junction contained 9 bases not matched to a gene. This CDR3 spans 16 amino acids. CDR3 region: CASSPRADRASYEQYF. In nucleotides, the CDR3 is TGCGCCAGCAGCCCGAGGGCGGACAGGGCCTCCTACGAGCAGTACTTC.

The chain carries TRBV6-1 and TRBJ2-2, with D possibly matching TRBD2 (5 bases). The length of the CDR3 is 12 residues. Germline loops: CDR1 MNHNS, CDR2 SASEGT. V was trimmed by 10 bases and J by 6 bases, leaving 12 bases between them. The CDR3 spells CATYRRSGELFF. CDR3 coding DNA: TGTGCCACCTATCGGAGGTCCGGGGAGCTGTTTTTT.

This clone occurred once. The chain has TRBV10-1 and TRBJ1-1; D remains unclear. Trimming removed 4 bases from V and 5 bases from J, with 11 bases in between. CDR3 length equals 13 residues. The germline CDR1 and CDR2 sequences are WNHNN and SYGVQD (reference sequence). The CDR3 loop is CASSAAPRTEAFF. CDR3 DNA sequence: TGCGCCAGCAGTGCGGCCCCGCGGACTGAAGCTTTCTTT.

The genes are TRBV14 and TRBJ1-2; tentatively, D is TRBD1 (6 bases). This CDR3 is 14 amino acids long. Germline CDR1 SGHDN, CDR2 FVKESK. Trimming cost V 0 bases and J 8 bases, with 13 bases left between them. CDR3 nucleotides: TGTGCCAGCAGCCAAGATGGGACATCGGGGGGCTACACCTTC. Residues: CASSQDGTSGGYTF.

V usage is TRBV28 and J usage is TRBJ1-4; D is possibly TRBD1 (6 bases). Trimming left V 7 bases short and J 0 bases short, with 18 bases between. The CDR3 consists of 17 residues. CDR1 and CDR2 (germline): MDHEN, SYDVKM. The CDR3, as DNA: TGTGCCAGCAACTTACAGGGAGGGGGAGCAACTAATGAAAAACTGTTTTTT. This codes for CASNLQGGGATNEKLFF.